Each of the 32 T cell receptor beta chains below was sequenced from the same sample in a study of T cells in women clearing cervical HPV infection. TCRdb keeps only in-frame clones here, not all; method: immunoSEQ multiplex PCR. The table for this sample gives fewer than 50,000 clones. The sample comprised blood buffy coat. These receptors came from a woman aged 18 to 75 with a cervical HPV16 infection that either progressed to CIN3+ or cleared (not recorded which).

Comments on this clone: The sequenced fragment ends 3 residues before the CDR3 boundary, so the rest is inferred from the germline J gene. The rearrangement joins TRBV7-9 to TRBJ1-6; tentatively, D is TRBD1 (5 bases). The CDR3 loop spans 15 amino acids. Germline V CDR1 and CDR2: SEHNR, FQNEAQ (reference sequence). Between the trimmed V and J ends, which lost 2 bases and 7 bases, there was a span of 12 bases. The CDR3 bases that were read are TGTGCCAGCAGCTTAAGAGGGGCTAGGAATTCACCC. This translates into CASSLRGARNSP. The whole CDR3 sequence reads CASSLRGARNSPLHF.

Worth noting for this clone: The CDR3 is cut off 3 residues early in the read; its end comes from the germline J gene. J is TRBJ2-6 and V is TRBV11-3; TRBD1 agrees at 8 bases. The CDR3 has 13 residues. Germline lookup yields CDR1 SGHNT and CDR2 YENEEA. The ends lost 4 bases at V and 11 bases at J; junction bases unmatched: 4. The DNA read from the CDR3 is TGTGCCAGCAGCTCCGGACAGGGCGACGTC. Residues: CASSSGQGDV. The whole CDR3 sequence is CASSSGQGDVLTF.

A remark on this clone: The CDR3 extends 3 residues past the end of the read, so its final part is completed from the germline J gene. This rearrangement joins TRBV2 to TRBJ1-2; D gene unclear. The CDR3 totals 15 residues. The germline V gene encodes CDR1 SNHLY and CDR2 FYNNEI. The CDR3 sequence is CASSEALTFTRGYTF. The covered CDR3 bases are TGTGCCAGCAGTGAAGCGCTCACTTTCACGAGAGGC.

Turning to this clone: Sequencing ends 3 residues short of the CDR3 end; the germline J gene provides the rest. The V call is TRBV28, the J call TRBJ2-5; D might be TRBD1 (6 bases). The CDR3 is made up of 13 amino acids. Trimming took off 4 bases at V and 5 bases at J, with 11 bases between the two ends. Germline values: CDR1 MDHEN, CDR2 SYDVKM. CDR3 loop: CASSSDRLETQYF. Incomplete CDR3 DNA: TGTGCCAGCAGTTCAGACAGGCTTGAGACC. The full variable domain, its missing parts supplied by reference TRBV28 and TRBJ2-5, is DVKVTQSSRYLVKRTGEKVFLECVQDMDHENMFWYRQDPGLGLRLIYFSYDVKMKEKGDIPEGYSVSREKKERFSLILESASTNQTSMYLCASSSDRLETQYFGPGTRLLVL.

As concerns this clone: The read stops 3 residues short of the end of the CDR3; the missing end is completed from the germline J gene. The chain combines TRBV2 with TRBJ1-2, with D possibly TRBD1 on 5 matching bases. V was trimmed by 2 bases and J by 3 bases, leaving 10 bases between them. There are 14 residues in the CDR3. From germline, CDR1 is SNHLY and CDR2 FYNNEI. The part of the CDR3 DNA that was read is TGTGCCAGCAGTGAAAGGGCAGGGTACTATGGC. Translated: CASSERAGYYG. The whole CDR3 protein is CASSERAGYYGYTF.

About this clone: The read terminates 3 residues before the CDR3 end, so the remaining end is supplied by the germline J gene. The chain combines TRBV30 with TRBJ1-2; 8 bases line up with TRBD1. CDR3 length: 15 residues. Germline CDR1 is GTSNPN and CDR2 is SVGIG (reference sequence). The CDR3 loop is CAWSLDAGGRGGYTF. CDR3 DNA (partial): TGTGCCTGGAGTCTTGACGCAGGGGGCAGGGGGGGC. Full variable domain (rest looked up from reference TRBV30 and TRBJ1-2): SQTIHQWPATLVQPVGSPLSLECTVEGTSNPNLYWYRQAAGRGLQLLFYSVGIGQISSEVPQNLSASRPQDRQFILSSKKLLLSDSGFYLCAWSLDAGGRGGYTFGSGTRLTVV.

Remarks on this clone: The read ends 3 residues before the CDR3 terminus; that terminus is restored from the germline J gene. This chain connects TRBV19 to TRBJ2-3; 12 positions match TRBD2. Germline assignment: CDR1 LNHDA and CDR2 SQIVND (reference sequence). V dropped 7 bases and J dropped 5; count of bases not matched to a gene: 4. This CDR3 spans 14 amino acids. CDR3 region: CASTPSGRVDTQYF. CDR3 bases read: TGTGCCAGTACCCCTAGCGGGAGGGTAGATACG.

Comments on this clone: The CDR3 end is not reached by the read, which stops 3 residues before it; the germline J gene fills it in. The rearrangement uses TRBV18 and TRBJ2-5; 9 bases align to TRBD1. Germline V gives CDR1 KGHSH, CDR2 LQKENI. The V segment lost 3 bases and the J segment 3 bases; nucleotides outside the gene matches: 17. CDR3 length: 19 amino acids. This chain's CDR3 is CASSPPGTGMRGRKETQYF. The part of the CDR3 DNA that was read is TGTGCCAGCTCACCGCCCGGGACAGGGATGAGAGGGCGAAAAGAGACC.

For this clone: At the DNA level, this CDR3 is encoded by other sequences in the same sample as well. CDR3 DNA (partial): TGTGCCAGCTCACCACCTAACAGCCAAGAGACC. Translation: CASSPPNSQET. The CDR3 as a whole reads CASSPPNSQETQYF. This sequence joins TRBV18 and TRBJ2-5; D is undetermined. From the germline J gene comes the end of the CDR3, since the read stops 3 residues before it. Germline V gene data show CDR1 as KGHSH and CDR2 as LQKENI. V dropped 0 bases and J dropped 1 base, with 6 bases sitting between them. The CDR3 consists of 14 residues.

CDR3 loop: CASSWGQSYEQYF. The sequenced part of the CDR3 DNA is TGTGCCAGCAGCTGGGGGCAGTCCTACGAG. J is TRBJ2-7 and V is TRBV7-3; a weak D match, TRBD1 (6 bases). The CDR3 end falls 3 residues outside the read, so it is completed with the germline J gene. Germline values: CDR1 SGHTA, CDR2 FQGTGA. CDR3 size: 13 residues. Trimming stripped 4 bases from V and 1 base from J, with 8 bases between. Full variable domain (rest looked up from reference TRBV7-3 and TRBJ2-7): GAGVSQTPSNKVTEKGKYVELRCDPISGHTALYWYRQSLGQGPEFLIYFQGTGAADDSGLPNDRFFAVRPEGSVSTLKIQRTERGDSAVYLCASSWGQSYEQYFGPGTRLTVT.

CDR3 region: CASSTGHGETQYF. CDR3 DNA (partial): TGTGCCAGCTCAACCGGACATGGAGAGACC. The chain employs TRBV18 and TRBJ2-5; maybe TRBD1 (5 bases). The CDR3 extends 3 residues past the end of the read, so its final part is completed from the germline J gene. Germline V gene sequence: CDR1 KGHSH, CDR2 LQKENI. Trimming shortened V by 5 bases and J by 4 bases, and 11 bases separated the two germline ends. This CDR3 contains 13 residues.

Concerning this clone itself: Sequencing ends 3 residues short of the CDR3 end; the germline J gene provides the rest. This chain uses TRBV19 with TRBJ2-2; 8 positions match TRBD1. Germline trimming cut 5 bases from V and 4 bases from J; bases unmatched to any gene: 12. The CDR3 sequence is 17 residues long. Germline CDR1 reads LNHDA; CDR2 reads SQIVND (reference sequence). The CDR3 sequence is CASSPSSGQGVTGELFF. The DNA read from the CDR3 is TGTGCCAGTAGTCCCTCTTCCGGACAGGGTGTCACCGGGGAG.

As for this clone: The DNA ends 3 residues before the CDR3 does, and the rest of the CDR3 is filled in from the germline J gene. The chain links TRBV4-1 to TRBJ1-1; D call uncertain. CDR3 length: 14 amino acids. The V end was cut by 3 bases, the J end by 4 bases, with 12 bases between. Germline V gives CDR1 MGHRA, CDR2 YSYEKL. CDR3 region: CASSQMQVATEAFF. The part of the CDR3 DNA that was read is TGCGCCAGCAGCCAGATGCAGGTGGCCACTGAA.

The DNA read from the CDR3 is TGTGCCAGCAGTGAAGCGCGGCGGGGGGGTATTAGCACAGATACG. This sequence encodes CASSEARRGGISTDT. The CDR3 as a whole reads CASSEARRGGISTDTQYF. This rearrangement joins TRBV6-1 to TRBJ2-3; 9 positions match TRBD2. The CDR3 goes on 3 residues after the read ends, and that part is filled in from the germline J gene. From germline, CDR1 is MNHNS and CDR2 SASEGT. The CDR3 is 18 residues long. V was clipped by 0 bases and J by 0 bases; unmatched bases: 7.

About this clone itself: The read gets to within 3 residues of the CDR3 end, and the germline J gene fills in the rest. The J gene is TRBJ1-4, the V gene TRBV7-2, with 7 bases identical to TRBD1. The CDR3 runs to 14 residues. The germline CDR1 and CDR2 sequences are SGHTA and FQGNSA. With V trimmed by 5 bases and J by 8 bases, 8 bases remained unmatched. The CDR3 sequence: CASSPTGAWEKLFF. The DNA read from the CDR3 is TGTGCCAGCAGCCCCACAGGGGCGTGGGAAAAA.

This clone is identified as medium-sized from frequency. The CDR3 end falls 3 residues outside the read, so it is completed with the germline J gene. The chain combines TRBV14 with TRBJ1-1; maybe TRBD1 (6 bases). Germline CDR1 and CDR2: SGHDN and FVKESK. This CDR3 has 15 residues. The CDR3 is CASSQDRYQGYVAFF. CDR3 DNA, as far as it was read: TGTGCCAGCAGCCAAGACCGCTATCAGGGGTACGTG.

In regard to this clone: The CDR3 end lies 3 residues beyond the end of the read and is filled in from the germline J gene. Other nucleotide sequences in the sample specify the same CDR3. The rearrangement links TRBV12-3 or TRBV12-4 to TRBJ2-3; D might be TRBD2 (6 bases). V was cut by 1 base and J by 0 bases, with 8 bases left in between. This CDR3 has 15 amino acids. The CDR3 reads CASSLDGTSTDTQYF. CDR3 DNA (partial): TGTGCCAGCAGTTTAGATGGGACTAGCACAGATACG.

A remark on this clone: The CDR3 end falls 3 residues outside the read, so it is completed with the germline J gene. This sequence joins TRBV20-1 and TRBJ1-2, with a weak D call TRBD1 (5 bases). Germline values: CDR1 DFQATT, CDR2 SNEGSKA (reference sequence). The CDR3 totals 15 residues. V lost 1 base and J lost 7, with 19 bases in between. The CDR3 sequence is CSARATTWGDGGYTF. The part of the CDR3 DNA that was read is TGCAGTGCTAGAGCTACGACATGGGGCGATGGTGGC.

Details on this clone: The read falls 3 residues short of the CDR3 end, and the missing part is taken from the germline J gene. J is TRBJ1-5 and V is TRBV19; 7 bases map to TRBD1. V lost 4 bases to trimming and J lost 1 base; unmatched junction nucleotides: 7. The CDR3 consists of 16 residues. Germline loops: CDR1 LNHDA, CDR2 SQIVND (reference sequence). CDR3 DNA, as far as it was read: TGTGCCAGTAGTACCATTGGACAGGCCAGCAATCAGCCC. It is translated as CASSTIGQASNQP. The full CDR3 protein is CASSTIGQASNQPQHF. Full variable domain (missing parts from reference TRBV19 and TRBJ1-5): DGGITQSPKYLFRKEGQNVTLSCEQNLNHDAMYWYRQDPGQGLRLIYYSQIVNDFQKGDIAEGYSVSREKKESFPLTVTSAQKNPTAFYLCASSTIGQASNQPQHFGDGTRLSIL.

About this clone itself: The CDR3 end lies 3 residues beyond the end of the read and is filled in from the germline J gene. The V gene is TRBV19, the J gene TRBJ1-4; the match to TRBD1 covers 7 bases. V was pared by 4 bases and J by 7 bases, with 3 bases of the junction left unmatched. Germline assignment: CDR1 LNHDA and CDR2 SQIVND (reference sequence). This CDR3 spans 13 amino acids. The CDR3 here is CASSTGGGEKLFF. CDR3 bases read: TGTGCCAGTAGTACAGGGGGTGGTGAAAAA.

The CDR3 reads CASTDGQINTEAFF. Incomplete CDR3 DNA: TGTGCCAGTACTGACGGACAAATCAACACTGAA. V usage is TRBV19 and J usage is TRBJ1-1, with D maybe TRBD1 (5 bases). The read falls 3 residues short of the CDR3 end, and the missing part is taken from the germline J gene. CDR1 is LNHDA, CDR2 SQIVND, per germline (reference sequence). V was pared by 7 bases and J by 2 bases, with 14 bases between. The CDR3 sequence is 14 residues long.

About this clone itself: The sequenced fragment ends 3 residues before the CDR3 boundary, so the rest is inferred from the germline J gene. This rearrangement joins TRBV19 to TRBJ2-1; perhaps TRBD2 as D (5 bases). Germline V lookup: CDR1 LNHDA, CDR2 SQIVND (reference sequence). The CDR3 spans 12 residues. The germline V and J ends were trimmed by 4 bases and 9 bases, with 10 bases remaining between them. The DNA read from the CDR3 is TGTGCCAGTAGTACTCCACGGGGTGAG. It is translated as CASSTPRGE. The full CDR3 protein is CASSTPRGEQFF. The full variable domain, with the rest looked up from reference TRBV19 and TRBJ2-1, is DGGITQSPKYLFRKEGQNVTLSCEQNLNHDAMYWYRQDPGQGLRLIYYSQIVNDFQKGDIAEGYSVSREKKESFPLTVTSAQKNPTAFYLCASSTPRGEQFFGPGTRLTVL.

Note on this clone: The read gets to within 3 residues of the CDR3 end, and the germline J gene fills in the rest. The genes are TRBV7-9 and TRBJ2-4; tentative D call: TRBD1 (6 bases). Germline-derived CDR1 and CDR2 are SEHNR and FQNEAQ (reference sequence). There are 13 residues in the CDR3. V shed 5 bases and J shed 7 bases, with 12 bases lying between them. The CDR3 bases that were read are TGTGCCAGCAGCCCGGGGACAACGAACATT. Translated: CASSPGTTNI. The full CDR3 is CASSPGTTNIQYF.

Concerning this clone itself: The DNA ends 3 residues before the CDR3 does, and the rest of the CDR3 is filled in from the germline J gene. The rearrangement joins TRBV19 to TRBJ1-1, with D unclear. The CDR3 is 10 residues long. V was pared by 10 bases and J by 7 bases, with 10 bases between. Germline CDR1 LNHDA, CDR2 SQIVND (reference sequence). The sequenced part of the CDR3 DNA is TGTGCCACTAAGGGTGATGAA. Protein product: CATKGDE. The full CDR3 sequence reads CATKGDEAFF.

On this clone itself: The read ends 3 residues shy of where the CDR3 ends; the end is completed using the germline J gene. The V call is TRBV5-1, the J call TRBJ1-2; 9 positions match TRBD1. V lost 3 bases to trimming and J lost 3 bases; unmatched junction nucleotides: 9. The CDR3 is 16 amino acids. Germline V lookup: CDR1 SGHRS, CDR2 YFSETQ. CDR3 DNA (partial): TGCGCCAGCAGCTCACCGCCGGGACAGGGCGACTATGGC. Protein sequence: CASSSPPGQGDYG. The CDR3, in full, reads CASSSPPGQGDYGYTF.

As to this clone: The sequence runs out 3 residues before the end of the CDR3; the remainder is reconstructed from the germline J gene. The chain carries TRBV5-1 and TRBJ2-1, with TRBD1 matching 9 bases. Trimming removed 0 bases from V and 5 bases from J; junction bases left unmatched: 3. This CDR3 has 15 amino acids. Germline V lookup: CDR1 SGHRS, CDR2 YFSETQ. CDR3 bases read: TGCGCCAGCAGCTTGGTGGGACAGGGCAACAATGAG. Protein sequence: CASSLVGQGNNE. The CDR3 reads in full as CASSLVGQGNNEQFF.

The sequenced part of the CDR3 DNA is TGCGCCAGCAGCTTCACGGGGGGGGACACAGATACG. Its protein is CASSFTGGDTDT. The CDR3 as a whole reads CASSFTGGDTDTQYF. The V call is TRBV5-1, the J call TRBJ2-3, with 8 bases that match TRBD2. The observed sequence ends 3 residues before the CDR3 terminus, with the missing tail filled in from the germline J gene. In germline, CDR1 is SGHRS, CDR2 YFSETQ. After removal of 2 bases from V and 2 bases from J, the junction contained 4 bases not matched to a gene. The CDR3 consists of 15 residues.

With regard to this clone: The read is 3 residues too short to cover the CDR3 end, so that end is filled in from the germline J gene. The chain employs TRBV10-2 and TRBJ1-5; 9 bases fit TRBD1. CDR3 length equals 13 residues. Looked up from germline, CDR1 is WSHSY and CDR2 is SAAADI. Trimming removed 5 bases from V and 6 bases from J; junction bases left unmatched: 2. CDR3 residues: CASSTGQGQPQHF. The CDR3 bases that were read are TGCGCCAGCAGTACGGGACAGGGTCAGCCC.

Note on this clone: The CDR3 is cut off 3 residues early in the read; its end comes from the germline J gene. This sequence joins TRBV30 and TRBJ1-2; D is unresolved. The CDR3 runs to 10 residues. Between the trimmed V and J ends, which lost 4 bases and 6 bases, there was a span of 6 bases. Germline values: CDR1 GTSNPN, CDR2 SVGIG (reference sequence). The CDR3 DNA, read in part, is TGTGCCTGGAATAGGGATGGC. It yields the protein CAWNRDG. The full CDR3 protein is CAWNRDGYTF.

As to this clone: The read falls 3 residues short of the CDR3 end, and the missing part is taken from the germline J gene. The gene calls are TRBV7-8 and TRBJ1-4; TRBD1 agrees at 7 bases. The CDR3 has 16 residues. From germline, CDR1 is SGHVS and CDR2 FQNEAQ. With 4 bases clipped from V and 0 bases from J, the junction kept 5 bases outside the gene matches. CDR3 bases read: TGTGCCAGCAGCTCCCAAGACAGGGCAACTAATGAAAAA. Its protein is CASSSQDRATNEK. The full-length CDR3 reads as CASSSQDRATNEKLFF.

A remark on this clone: The read finishes 3 residues shy of the CDR3 end, and the germline J gene is used to complete it. This CDR3 is also generated by other DNA sequences in the sample. This rearrangement joins TRBV2 to TRBJ2-1, with D maybe TRBD2 (7 bases). CDR3 length: 16 amino acids. Per germline, CDR1 SNHLY and CDR2 FYNNEI. Trimming removed 6 bases from V and 9 bases from J, with 24 bases in between. CDR3 region: CASSLPPSGGGIEQFF. The DNA read from the CDR3 is TGTGCCAGCAGCCTACCCCCTAGCGGAGGGGGGATTGAG.

Concerning this clone itself: The read ends 3 residues before the CDR3 terminus; that terminus is restored from the germline J gene. The chain recombines TRBV19 with TRBJ2-7, with 9 bases aligning to TRBD2. Germline lookup yields CDR1 LNHDA and CDR2 SQIVND (reference sequence). The CDR3 is 15 residues long. V lost 2 bases to trimming and J lost 4 bases; unmatched junction nucleotides: 6. The CDR3 region is CASSILAGNRYEQYF. The sequenced part of the CDR3 DNA is TGTGCCAGTAGTATACTAGCGGGAAATCGGTACGAG.